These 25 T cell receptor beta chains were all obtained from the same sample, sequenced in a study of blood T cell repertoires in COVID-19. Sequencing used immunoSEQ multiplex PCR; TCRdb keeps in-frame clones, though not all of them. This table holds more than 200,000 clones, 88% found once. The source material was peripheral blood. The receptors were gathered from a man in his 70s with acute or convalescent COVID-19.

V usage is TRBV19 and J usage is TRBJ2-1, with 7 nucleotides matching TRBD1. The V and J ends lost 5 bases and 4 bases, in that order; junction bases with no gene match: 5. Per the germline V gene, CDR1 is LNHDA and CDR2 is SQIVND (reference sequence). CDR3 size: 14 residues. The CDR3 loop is CASSPWTGYNEQFF. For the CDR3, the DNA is TGTGCCAGTAGTCCCTGGACAGGTTACAATGAGCAGTTCTTC. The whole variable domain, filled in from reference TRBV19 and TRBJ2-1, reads DGGITQSPKYLFRKEGQNVTLSCEQNLNHDAMYWYRQDPGQGLRLIYYSQIVNDFQKGDIAEGYSVSREKKESFPLTVTSAQKNPTAFYLCASSPWTGYNEQFFGPGTRLTVL.

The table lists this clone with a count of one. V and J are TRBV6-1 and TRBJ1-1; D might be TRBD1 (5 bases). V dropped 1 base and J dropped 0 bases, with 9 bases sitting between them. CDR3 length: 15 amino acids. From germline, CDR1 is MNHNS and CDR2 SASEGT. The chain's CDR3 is CASSEDPGVNTEAFF. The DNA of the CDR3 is TGTGCCAGCAGTGAAGACCCGGGGGTGAACACTGAAGCTTTCTTT.

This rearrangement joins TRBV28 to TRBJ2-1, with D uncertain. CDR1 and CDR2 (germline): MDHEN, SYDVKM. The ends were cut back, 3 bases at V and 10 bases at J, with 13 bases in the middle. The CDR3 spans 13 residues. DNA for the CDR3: TGTGCCAGCAGTTTTATATCGGGTGACGAGCAGTTCTTC. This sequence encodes CASSFISGDEQFF.

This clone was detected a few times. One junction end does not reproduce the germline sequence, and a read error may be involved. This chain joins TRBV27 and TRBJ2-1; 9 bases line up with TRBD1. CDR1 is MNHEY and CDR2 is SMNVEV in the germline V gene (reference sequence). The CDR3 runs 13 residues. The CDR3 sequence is CPMGQGLGNEQFF. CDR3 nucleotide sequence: TGCCCAATGGGACAGGGATTAGGCAATGAGCAGTTCTTC.

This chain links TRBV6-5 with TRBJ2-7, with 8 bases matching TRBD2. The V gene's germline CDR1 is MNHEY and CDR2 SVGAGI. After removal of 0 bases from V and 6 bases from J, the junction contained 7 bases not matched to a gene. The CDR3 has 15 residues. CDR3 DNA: TGTGCCAGCAGTTACTCGACTAGCGCAATTCGCGAGCAGTACTTC. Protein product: CASSYSTSAIREQYF.

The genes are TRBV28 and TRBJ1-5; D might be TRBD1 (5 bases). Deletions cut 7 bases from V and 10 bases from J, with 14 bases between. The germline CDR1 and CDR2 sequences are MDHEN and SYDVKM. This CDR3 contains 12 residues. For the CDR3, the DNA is TGTGCCAGCACAGAGGAGCAGGGCCCCCAGCATTTT. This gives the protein CASTEEQGPQHF. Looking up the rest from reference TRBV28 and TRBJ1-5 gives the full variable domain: DVKVTQSSRYLVKRTGEKVFLECVQDMDHENMFWYRQDPGLGLRLIYFSYDVKMKEKGDIPEGYSVSREKKERFSLILESASTNQTSMYLCASTEEQGPQHFGDGTRLSIL.

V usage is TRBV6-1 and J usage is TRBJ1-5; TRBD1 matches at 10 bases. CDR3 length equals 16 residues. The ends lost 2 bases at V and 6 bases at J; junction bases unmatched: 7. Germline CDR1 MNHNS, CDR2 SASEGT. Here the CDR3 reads CASSESGTGAVQPQHF. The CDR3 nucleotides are TGTGCCAGCAGTGAAAGTGGGACAGGGGCAGTTCAGCCCCAGCATTTT.

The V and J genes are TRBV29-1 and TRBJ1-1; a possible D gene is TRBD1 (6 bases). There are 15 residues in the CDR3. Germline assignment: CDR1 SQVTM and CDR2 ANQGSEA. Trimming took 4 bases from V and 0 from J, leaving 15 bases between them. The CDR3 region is CSVVGGSGMNTEAFF. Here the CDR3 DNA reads TGCAGCGTTGTAGGGGGTTCGGGCATGAACACTGAAGCTTTCTTT.

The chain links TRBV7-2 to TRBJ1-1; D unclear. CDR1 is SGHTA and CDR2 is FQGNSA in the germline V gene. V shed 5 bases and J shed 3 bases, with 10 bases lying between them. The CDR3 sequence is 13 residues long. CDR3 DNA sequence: TGTGCCAGCAGCCGTAGACAAGACACTGAAGCTTTCTTT. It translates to CASSRRQDTEAFF.

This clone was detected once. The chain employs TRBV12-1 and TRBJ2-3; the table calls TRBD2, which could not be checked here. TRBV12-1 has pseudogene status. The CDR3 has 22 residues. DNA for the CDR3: TGTGCCAGCAGCTTTACGCCCTGTCGGGAGACGCTAGCGGGAGGCATGCCAGATACGCAGTATTTT. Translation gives CASSFTPCRETLAGGMPDTQYF.

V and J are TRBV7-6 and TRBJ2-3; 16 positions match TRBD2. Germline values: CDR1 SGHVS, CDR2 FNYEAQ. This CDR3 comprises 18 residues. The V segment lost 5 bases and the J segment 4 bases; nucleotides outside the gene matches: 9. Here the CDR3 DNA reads TGTGCCAGCAGCAAGGGGACTAGCGGGAGGGCAACGGCAGATACGCAGTATTTT. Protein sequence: CASSKGTSGRATADTQYF.

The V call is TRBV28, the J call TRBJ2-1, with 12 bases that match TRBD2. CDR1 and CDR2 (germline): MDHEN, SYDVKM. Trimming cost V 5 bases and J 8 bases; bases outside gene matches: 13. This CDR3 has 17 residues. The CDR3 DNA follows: TGTGCCAGCAGTGGCCGTGTGGCTAGCGGGAGGGCCTATGAGCAGTTCTTC. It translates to CASSGRVASGRAYEQFF.

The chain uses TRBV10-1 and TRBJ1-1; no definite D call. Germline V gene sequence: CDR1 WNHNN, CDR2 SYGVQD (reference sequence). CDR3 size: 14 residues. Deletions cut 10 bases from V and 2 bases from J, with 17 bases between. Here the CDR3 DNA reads TGCGCCACCGCCGTGGTCAGCGGCAACACTGAAGCTTTCTTT. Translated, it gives CATAVVSGNTEAFF.

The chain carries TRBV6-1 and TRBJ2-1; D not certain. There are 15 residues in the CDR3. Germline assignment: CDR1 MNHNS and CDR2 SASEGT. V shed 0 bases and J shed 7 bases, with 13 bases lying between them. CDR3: CASSEAGSPENEQFF. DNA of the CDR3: TGTGCCAGCAGTGAAGCGGGCAGTCCGGAAAATGAGCAGTTCTTC.

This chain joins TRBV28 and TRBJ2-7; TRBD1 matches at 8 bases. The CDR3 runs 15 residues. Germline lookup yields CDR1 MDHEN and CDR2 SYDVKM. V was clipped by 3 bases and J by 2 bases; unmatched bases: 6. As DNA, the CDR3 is TGTGCCAGCAGTTTGGCAGGGACAGGCACCTACGAGCAGTACTTC. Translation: CASSLAGTGTYEQYF.

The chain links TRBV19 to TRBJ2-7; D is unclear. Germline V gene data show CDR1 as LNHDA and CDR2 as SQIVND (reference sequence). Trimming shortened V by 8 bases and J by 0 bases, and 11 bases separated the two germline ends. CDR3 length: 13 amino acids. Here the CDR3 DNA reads TGTGCCAGTCGATCGACATCCTCCTACGAGCAGTACTTC. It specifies CASRSTSSYEQYF.

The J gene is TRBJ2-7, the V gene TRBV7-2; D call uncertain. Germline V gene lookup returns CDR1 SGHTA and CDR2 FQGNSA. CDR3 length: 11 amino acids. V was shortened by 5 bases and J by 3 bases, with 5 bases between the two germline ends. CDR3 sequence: CASSRNYEQYF. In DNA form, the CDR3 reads TGTGCCAGCAGCCGTAACTACGAGCAGTACTTC.

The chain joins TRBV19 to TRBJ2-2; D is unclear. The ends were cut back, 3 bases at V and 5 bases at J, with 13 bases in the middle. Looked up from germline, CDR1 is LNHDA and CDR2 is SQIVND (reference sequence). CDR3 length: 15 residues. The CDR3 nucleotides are TGTGCCAGTAGTATTACTTTACCACCTACCGGGGAGCTGTTTTTT. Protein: CASSITLPPTGELFF.

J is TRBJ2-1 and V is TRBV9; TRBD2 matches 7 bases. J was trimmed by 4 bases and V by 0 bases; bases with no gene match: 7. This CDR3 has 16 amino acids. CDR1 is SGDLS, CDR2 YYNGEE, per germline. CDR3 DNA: TGTGCCAGCAGCGTAGGAGCGGGACTAAAATACAATGAGCAGTTCTTC. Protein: CASSVGAGLKYNEQFF.

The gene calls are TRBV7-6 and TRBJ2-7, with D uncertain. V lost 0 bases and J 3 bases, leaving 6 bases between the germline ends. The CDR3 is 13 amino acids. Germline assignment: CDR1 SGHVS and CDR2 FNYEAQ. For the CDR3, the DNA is TGTGCCAGCAGCTTAGCGCAGTACTACGAGCAGTACTTC. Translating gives CASSLAQYYEQYF.

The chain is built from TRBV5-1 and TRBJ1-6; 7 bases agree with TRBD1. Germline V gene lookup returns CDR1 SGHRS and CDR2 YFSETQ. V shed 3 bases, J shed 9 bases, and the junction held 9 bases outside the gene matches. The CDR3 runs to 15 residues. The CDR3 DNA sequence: TGCGCCAGCAGCTCTGGGACAGCCTCTACTTCACCCCTCCACTTT. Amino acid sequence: CASSSGTASTSPLHF.

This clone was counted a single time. The CDR3 sequence is CASSNPRGREQYF. As DNA, the CDR3 is TGTGCCAGCAGTAACCCTAGGGGCCGGGAGCAGTACTTC. The chain combines TRBV6-5 with TRBJ2-7, with a possible D match to TRBD1 (5 bases). V was cut by 5 bases and J by 7 bases, with 15 bases left in between. There are 13 residues in the CDR3. From germline, CDR1 is MNHEY and CDR2 SVGAGI.

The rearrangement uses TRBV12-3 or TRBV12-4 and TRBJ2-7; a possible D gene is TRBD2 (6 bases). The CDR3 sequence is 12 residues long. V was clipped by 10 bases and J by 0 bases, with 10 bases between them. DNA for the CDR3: TGTGCCACCGGGAGAAGCTCCTACGAGCAGTACTTC. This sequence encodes CATGRSSYEQYF.

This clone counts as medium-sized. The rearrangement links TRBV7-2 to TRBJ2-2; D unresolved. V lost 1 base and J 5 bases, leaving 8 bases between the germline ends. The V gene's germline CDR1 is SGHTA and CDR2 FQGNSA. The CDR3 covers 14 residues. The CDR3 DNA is TGTGCCAGCAGCTTAGACAGTAGGACCGGGGAGCTGTTTTTT. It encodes CASSLDSRTGELFF.

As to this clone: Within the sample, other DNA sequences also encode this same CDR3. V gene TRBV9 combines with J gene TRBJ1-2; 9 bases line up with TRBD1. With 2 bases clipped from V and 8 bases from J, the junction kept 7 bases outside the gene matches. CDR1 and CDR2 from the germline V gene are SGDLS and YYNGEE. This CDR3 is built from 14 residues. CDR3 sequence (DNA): TGTGCCAGCAGCGTGGGACAGGGCGGTTACGGCTACACCTTC. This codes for CASSVGQGGYGYTF.